This TCR beta chain was identified in a study of cytomegalovirus exposure and HLA in healthy donors. The germline V gene encodes CDR1 GTSNPN and CDR2 SVGIG (reference sequence). Trimming cost V 0 bases and J 6 bases, with 12 bases left between them. CDR3 length: 13 residues. With 60 Vbeta and 13 Jbeta primers, the PCR was carried out. Profiled with immunoSEQ multiplex PCR; TCRdb holds only in-frame clones, not every one. The table records 200,000 to 250,000 clones, 82% of them present only once. J is TRBJ2-7 and V is TRBV30; tentative D call: TRBD2 (5 bases). The source material was PBMCs. This TCR came from a woman aged 40-49 years in good health and CMV-seropositive. In DNA, the CDR3 is TGTGCCTGGAGTGTACTCAGCGGTGGCGAGCAGTACTTC. Residues: CAWSVLSGGEQYF.